A selection of T cell receptor beta chains follows, all from one sample in a study of blood T cell repertoires in COVID-19. Sequencing was performed with immunoSEQ multiplex PCR; in TCRdb, only in-frame clones are kept and a portion is missing. The data hold 300,000 to 350,000 clones, with around nine tenths observed a single time. Material: peripheral blood. The receptor source for this set is a woman in her 70s with COVID-19, enrolled during active disease. Both conserved end residues are part of each CDR3. Each record gives: J gene, clone size, V gene, CDR3 length, D gene, CDR3 DNA, CDR3 protein. D genes are given only for firm matches. Clone sizes are given selectively: once, few, many, or a class where the clone is expanded.

J gene: TRBJ2-1; clone size: .; V gene: TRBV12-5; CDR3 length: 16; D gene: .; CDR3 DNA: TGTGCTAGTGGTTTGAGCCTCCCCCGAGTAAGCAATGAGCAGTTCTTC; CDR3 protein: CASGLSLPRVSNEQFF
J gene: TRBJ2-7; clone size: once; V gene: TRBV5-6; CDR3 length: 14; D gene: .; CDR3 DNA: TGTGCCAGCAGTTCCCGGGACATAACCTACGAGCAGTACTTC; CDR3 protein: CASSSRDITYEQYF
J gene: TRBJ1-1; clone size: .; V gene: TRBV5-1; CDR3 length: 14; D gene: .; CDR3 DNA: TGCGCCAGCAGCTCTTCGGGGGGTAACACTGAAGCTTTCTTT; CDR3 protein: CASSSSGGNTEAFF
J gene: TRBJ2-2; clone size: .; V gene: TRBV7-2; CDR3 length: 16; D gene: .; CDR3 DNA: TGTGCCAGCAGCGTACCAACAGGGGGGGACACCGGGGAGCTGTTTTTT; CDR3 protein: CASSVPTGGDTGELFF
J gene: TRBJ2-2; clone size: .; V gene: TRBV9; CDR3 length: 15; D gene: .; CDR3 DNA: TGTGCCAGCAGCGTCAAAGGGGGAAACACCGGGGAGCTGTTTTTT; CDR3 protein: CASSVKGGNTGELFF
J gene: TRBJ1-4; clone size: .; V gene: TRBV5-1; CDR3 length: 15; D gene: .; CDR3 DNA: TGCGCCAGCAGAGGGGTGGTTTCAACTAATGAAAAACTGTTTTTT; CDR3 protein: CASRGVVSTNEKLFF
J gene: TRBJ1-2; clone size: few; V gene: TRBV19; CDR3 length: 16; D gene: TRBD1; CDR3 DNA: TGTGCCACCTGGGATCGGGACAGGGGAGGGGACTATGGCTACACCTTC; CDR3 protein: CATWDRDRGGDYGYTF
J gene: TRBJ2-7; clone size: .; V gene: TRBV30; CDR3 length: 13; D gene: TRBD1; CDR3 DNA: TGTGCCTGGAGTTTACAGGGGACCTACGAGCAGTACTTC; CDR3 protein: CAWSLQGTYEQYF
J gene: TRBJ2-1; clone size: .; V gene: TRBV5-6; CDR3 length: 16; D gene: .; CDR3 DNA: TGTGCCAGCAGCCCTCGACAGCCTCCAGTGGGTAATGAGCAGTTCTTC; CDR3 protein: CASSPRQPPVGNEQFF
J gene: TRBJ1-2; clone size: .; V gene: TRBV29-1; CDR3 length: 11; D gene: .; CDR3 DNA: TGCAGCGCTCGATCAGGGGATGGCTACACCTTC; CDR3 protein: CSARSGDGYTF
J gene: TRBJ2-5; clone size: .; V gene: TRBV29-1; CDR3 length: 17; D gene: .; CDR3 DNA: TGCAGCGTTGTGGGACAAGGCCTCCTAATCGCCCAAGAGACCCAGTACTTC; CDR3 protein: CSVVGQGLLIAQETQYF
J gene: TRBJ2-2; clone size: .; V gene: TRBV9; CDR3 length: 15; D gene: .; CDR3 DNA: TGTGCCAGCAGCGTATACGGGGGAGGAACCGGGGAGCTGTTTTTT; CDR3 protein: CASSVYGGGTGELFF
J gene: TRBJ2-5; clone size: .; V gene: TRBV3-1/TRBV3-2; CDR3 length: 15; D gene: .; CDR3 DNA: TGTGCCAGCAGCCAAGAACTACTAGGGGGAGAGACCCAGTACTTC; CDR3 protein: CASSQELLGGETQYF
J gene: TRBJ2-1; clone size: once; V gene: TRBV9; CDR3 length: 14; D gene: TRBD1; CDR3 DNA: TGTGCCAGCGCGCTTCATACAGGGGACAATGAGCAGTTCTTC; CDR3 protein: CASALHTGDNEQFF
J gene: TRBJ2-1; clone size: .; V gene: TRBV7-6; CDR3 length: 12; D gene: TRBD1; CDR3 DNA: TGTGCCAGCAGCCCCGGGACAGTTGAGCAGTTCTTC; CDR3 protein: CASSPGTVEQFF
J gene: TRBJ2-1; clone size: .; V gene: TRBV3-1/TRBV3-2; CDR3 length: 17; D gene: TRBD1; CDR3 DNA: TGTGCCAGCAGCCAGACGGGATTACGGGACAGTTACAATGAGCAGTTCTTC; CDR3 protein: CASSQTGLRDSYNEQFF
J gene: TRBJ2-5; clone size: .; V gene: TRBV28; CDR3 length: 13; D gene: .; CDR3 DNA: TGTGCCAGCAGACCCAGGGCGAAGGGGACCCAGTACTTC; CDR3 protein: CASRPRAKGTQYF
J gene: TRBJ1-3; clone size: .; V gene: TRBV11-2; CDR3 length: 15; D gene: .; CDR3 DNA: TGTGCCAGCAGCTTCTCGCAACTGTCTGGAAACACCATATATTTT; CDR3 protein: CASSFSQLSGNTIYF
J gene: TRBJ1-1; clone size: .; V gene: TRBV28; CDR3 length: 15; D gene: .; CDR3 DNA: TGTGCCAGCAGTCTGCCCAGTCCACTGAACACTGAAGCTTTCTTT; CDR3 protein: CASSLPSPLNTEAFF
J gene: TRBJ1-5; clone size: .; V gene: TRBV2; CDR3 length: 15; D gene: .; CDR3 DNA: TGTGCCAGCAGTGTGGAGGGGACTAGCAATCAGCCCCAGCATTTT; CDR3 protein: CASSVEGTSNQPQHF
J gene: TRBJ2-3; clone size: .; V gene: TRBV5-1; CDR3 length: 16; D gene: .; CDR3 DNA: TGCGCCAGCAGCTTGGGAAGACTAGGCCCCACAGATACGCAGTATTTT; CDR3 protein: CASSLGRLGPTDTQYF
J gene: TRBJ2-3; clone size: .; V gene: TRBV19; CDR3 length: 14; D gene: .; CDR3 DNA: TGTGCCAGTGGGCGCGGAGGGCCGGCAGATACGCAGTATTTT; CDR3 protein: CASGRGGPADTQYF
J gene: TRBJ2-1; clone size: .; V gene: TRBV13; CDR3 length: 18; D gene: TRBD2; CDR3 DNA: TGTGCCAGCAGCTTAGGTAGGGCGGGGGGTTACTCCTACAATGAGCAGTTCTTC; CDR3 protein: CASSLGRAGGYSYNEQFF
J gene: TRBJ2-2; clone size: .; V gene: TRBV21-1; CDR3 length: 20; D gene: .; CDR3 DNA: TGTGCCAGCAGCAAAGCGCTGGAGGTGACGGATACCCTTAACACCGGGGAGCTGTTTTTT; CDR3 protein: CASSKALEVTDTLNTGELFF
J gene: TRBJ1-4; clone size: .; V gene: TRBV7-8; CDR3 length: 16; D gene: .; CDR3 DNA: TGTGCCAGCAGCCCGATGCGGGGGGGGGCTCGGGAAAAACTGTTTTTT; CDR3 protein: CASSPMRGGAREKLFF
J gene: TRBJ1-2; clone size: once; V gene: TRBV7-9; CDR3 length: 17; D gene: .; CDR3 DNA: TGCGCCAGCAGCCTCCTGGACAGTTTACTACTTCTCTATGGCTACACCTTC; CDR3 protein: CASSLLDSLLLLYGYTF
J gene: TRBJ2-7; clone size: .; V gene: TRBV9; CDR3 length: 12; D gene: .; CDR3 DNA: TGTGCCAGCAGCCTGGGGGGGCAGAAGCAGTACTTC; CDR3 protein: CASSLGGQKQYF